Presented here are 21 T cell receptor beta chains from one specimen sequenced in a study of cytomegalovirus exposure and HLA in healthy donors. PCR involved 60 Vbeta and 13 Jbeta primers. Clones were sequenced by immunoSEQ multiplex PCR, and TCRdb holds only the in-frame ones, with some missing. The data contain 200,000 to 250,000 clones, about 84% of them seen just once; the ten biggest clones take up about 1.2%. Sequencing was carried out using PBMCs. These receptors originate from a human donor in good health.

The V call is TRBV27, the J call TRBJ1-3; D gene uncertain. Looked up from germline, CDR1 is MNHEY and CDR2 is SMNVEV (reference sequence). Trimming stripped 10 bases from V and 4 bases from J, with 8 bases between. The CDR3 covers 11 residues. For the CDR3, the DNA is TGTGCCACCGGTACCGGAAACACCATATATTTT. Its protein product is CATGTGNTIYF.

This chain links TRBV7-6 with TRBJ2-5; D gene unclear. The V and J ends lost 0 bases and 2 bases respectively, with 13 bases between them. The CDR3 has 16 amino acids. Germline-derived CDR1 and CDR2 are SGHVS and FNYEAQ. The CDR3 spells CASSLALRRPQETQYF. The CDR3 region has the DNA TGTGCCAGCAGCTTAGCGTTGCGGAGACCACAAGAGACCCAGTACTTC. Combining the CDR3 with reference TRBV7-6 and TRBJ2-5 gives the whole variable domain GAGVSQSPRYKVTKRGQDVALRCDPISGHVSLYWYRQALGQGPEFLTYFNYEAQQDKSGLPNDRFSAERPEGSISTLTIQRTEQRDSAMYRCASSLALRRPQETQYFGPGTRLLVL.

The chain employs TRBV28 and TRBJ2-5; TRBD2 agrees at 7 bases. V was clipped by 3 bases and J by 4 bases; unmatched bases: 2. In germline, CDR1 is MDHEN, CDR2 SYDVKM. This CDR3 spans 13 amino acids. For the CDR3, the DNA is TGTGCCAGCAGTTTGGGGGGGAGAGAGACCCAGTACTTC. Residues: CASSLGGRETQYF.

On this clone itself: An end of the junction differs from the germline gene, which may be a read error. The V call is TRBV7-9, the J call TRBJ1-1; no reliable D call. Germline V lookup: CDR1 SEHNR, CDR2 FQNEAQ (reference sequence). The CDR3 sequence is 15 residues long. The CDR3 spells CSSSMLREIYTEAFF. The DNA for the CDR3 is TGTTCCAGCAGCATGCTACGGGAAATCTACACTGAAGCTTTCTTT.

The chain is built from TRBV7-8 and TRBJ2-7; a weak D match, TRBD1 (6 bases). V was cut by 6 bases and J by 2 bases, with 14 bases left in between. The length of the CDR3 is 14 residues. Germline V gene lookup returns CDR1 SGHVS and CDR2 FQNEAQ. The CDR3 nucleotides are TGTGCCAGCAGTCCCATCGGACAGACCTACGAGCAGTACTTC. It encodes CASSPIGQTYEQYF.

This chain uses TRBV14 with TRBJ2-7, with 7 nucleotides matching TRBD1. The germline CDR1 and CDR2 sequences are SGHDN and FVKESK. The ends lost 2 bases at V and 6 bases at J; junction bases unmatched: 10. The CDR3 sequence is 15 residues long. The CDR3 region is CASSQTERGRGEQYF. CDR3 nucleotides: TGTGCCAGCAGCCAAACGGAAAGGGGGCGCGGCGAGCAGTACTTC. Full variable domain (missing parts from reference TRBV14 and TRBJ2-7): EAGVTQFPSHSVIEKGQTVTLRCDPISGHDNLYWYRRVMGKEIKFLLHFVKESKQDESGMPNNRFLAERTGGTYSTLKVQPAELEDSGVYFCASSQTERGRGEQYFGPGTRLTVT.

V gene TRBV5-1 combines with J gene TRBJ1-3; TRBD1 is a possible D gene (5 bases). The germline CDR1 and CDR2 sequences are SGHRS and YFSETQ. V dropped 0 bases and J dropped 0 bases, with 10 bases sitting between them. The CDR3 is made up of 16 amino acids. The CDR3 nucleotides are TGCGCCAGCAGCTTGGGCCAGGGCAGCTCTGGAAACACCATATATTTT. Translation: CASSLGQGSSGNTIYF.

The chain carries TRBV13 and TRBJ2-2; 15 positions agree with TRBD2. CDR3 length: 16 residues. Losses at the gene ends were 5 bases for V and 4 bases for J; bases not matched to a gene: 2. Germline values: CDR1 PRHDT, CDR2 FYEKMQ (reference sequence). Here the CDR3 reads CASSPGLAGGTGELFF. The CDR3 DNA is TGTGCCAGCAGCCCGGGACTAGCGGGAGGCACCGGGGAGCTGTTTTTT.

The rearrangement uses TRBV4-1 and TRBJ2-3; TRBD2 matches at 7 bases. The CDR3 length is 17 residues. Germline trimming cut 1 base from V and 3 bases from J; bases unmatched to any gene: 10. CDR1 and CDR2 (germline): MGHRA, YSYEKL. The CDR3 region is CASSQAPDREVTDTQYF. The CDR3 coding sequence is TGCGCCAGCAGCCAAGCCCCCGATCGGGAGGTGACAGATACGCAGTATTTT.

The chain has TRBV29-1 and TRBJ2-1; 9 bases map to TRBD2. The germline V gene has CDR1 SQVTM and CDR2 ANQGSEA. V lost 6 bases to trimming and J lost 14 bases; unmatched junction nucleotides: 14. The CDR3 is 13 residues long. The CDR3 loop is CSVILAGSIGKFF. The CDR3 region has the DNA TGCAGCGTGATACTAGCGGGTTCAATCGGGAAGTTCTTC.

The chain is built from TRBV2 and TRBJ2-7; D might be TRBD2 (6 bases). Germline CDR1 SNHLY, CDR2 FYNNEI. The length of the CDR3 is 14 residues. The ends were cut back, 7 bases at V and 2 bases at J, with 15 bases in the middle. The CDR3 is CASNPTGGTYEQYF. The CDR3 DNA is TGTGCCAGCAATCCCACCGGGGGAACCTACGAGCAGTACTTC. The full variable domain, with the rest looked up from reference TRBV2 and TRBJ2-7, is EPEVTQTPSHQVTQMGQEVILRCVPISNHLYFYWYRQILGQKVEFLVSFYNNEISEKSEIFDDQFSVERPDGSNFTLKIRSTKLEDSAMYFCASNPTGGTYEQYFGPGTRLTVT.

The CDR3: CASSESRLQETQYF. The CDR3 nucleotides are TGTGCCAGCAGTGAATCGCGGCTTCAAGAGACCCAGTACTTC. This chain connects TRBV6-1 to TRBJ2-5, with D uncertain. CDR1 MNHNS and CDR2 SASEGT come from the germline V gene. The V end lost 2 bases, the J end lost 2 bases, and 9 bases lay between the germline ends. The CDR3 length is 14 residues.

This chain links TRBV7-2 with TRBJ1-5; no definite D call. The germline V gene encodes CDR1 SGHTA and CDR2 FQGNSA. CDR3 length: 13 amino acids. V lost 0 bases and J lost 6, with 6 bases in between. DNA for the CDR3: TGTGCCAGCAGCTTAGCGTTGAGTCAGCCCCAGCATTTT. It codes for CASSLALSQPQHF.

This chain joins TRBV28 and TRBJ2-7; 8 bases match TRBD2. The CDR3 is 16 residues long. The J segment lost 5 bases and the V segment lost 10 bases, leaving 19 bases of the junction unmatched. Germline lookup yields CDR1 MDHEN and CDR2 SYDVKM. The CDR3 nucleotides are TGTGCCATCACCCTGGGTGGGCGGGGGGTTGGAGACGAGCAGTACTTC. Amino acids: CAITLGGRGVGDEQYF.

The chain combines TRBV13 with TRBJ2-1; tentative D call: TRBD1 (5 bases). Trimming took 2 bases from V and 4 from J, leaving 9 bases between them. CDR3 length: 14 amino acids. The V gene's germline CDR1 is PRHDT and CDR2 FYEKMQ (reference sequence). CDR3 region: CASSLKGRYNEQFF. In DNA form, the CDR3 reads TGTGCCAGCAGCTTAAAGGGGCGATACAATGAGCAGTTCTTC.

J is TRBJ2-3 and V is TRBV5-1, with D possibly being TRBD1 (5 bases). Trimming pared 4 bases from V and 4 bases from J, leaving 19 bases between. Germline V gives CDR1 SGHRS, CDR2 YFSETQ. The length of the CDR3 is 16 residues. In DNA form, the CDR3 reads TGCGCCAGCAGCCCTTTCCGGCAGGGTCAGTCAGATACGCAGTATTTT. This sequence encodes CASSPFRQGQSDTQYF.

This sequence joins TRBV14 and TRBJ2-5; tentative D call: TRBD1 (5 bases). V lost 0 bases and J lost 3, with 8 bases in between. The CDR3 contains 14 residues. Per the germline V gene, CDR1 is SGHDN and CDR2 is FVKESK. CDR3 protein: CASSQDGAKETQYF. CDR3 nucleotides: TGTGCCAGCAGCCAAGATGGGGCTAAAGAGACCCAGTACTTC.

The gene calls are TRBV2 and TRBJ1-6; weak D call: TRBD1 (6 bases). Per the germline V gene, CDR1 is SNHLY and CDR2 is FYNNEI. This CDR3 contains 22 residues. The ends were cut back, 3 bases at V and 0 bases at J, with 27 bases in the middle. Here the CDR3 reads CASSDNNPDRSQHSSYNSPLHF. CDR3 DNA: TGTGCCAGCAGTGATAATAACCCCGACAGGAGCCAGCATAGCTCCTATAATTCACCCCTCCACTTT.

This clone was recorded once. This chain links TRBV19 with TRBJ2-7; D might be TRBD2 (6 bases). Germline CDR1 reads LNHDA; CDR2 reads SQIVND (reference sequence). There are 15 residues in the CDR3. Trimming left V 3 bases short and J 0 bases short, with 12 bases between. Here the CDR3 reads CASSIGDGSSYEQYF. The CDR3 DNA sequence: TGTGCCAGTAGTATCGGAGACGGGAGCTCCTACGAGCAGTACTTC. Full variable domain (missing parts from reference TRBV19 and TRBJ2-7): DGGITQSPKYLFRKEGQNVTLSCEQNLNHDAMYWYRQDPGQGLRLIYYSQIVNDFQKGDIAEGYSVSREKKESFPLTVTSAQKNPTAFYLCASSIGDGSSYEQYFGPGTRLTVT.

The gene calls are TRBV11-2 and TRBJ1-3; D uncertain. Between the trimmed V and J ends, which lost 5 bases and 0 bases, there was a span of 11 bases. In germline, CDR1 is SGHAT, CDR2 FQNNGV. The CDR3 has 15 amino acids. The CDR3 loop reads CASSNQARSGNTIYF. Written as DNA, the CDR3 is TGTGCCAGCAGCAACCAAGCCCGCTCTGGAAACACCATATATTTT.

V is TRBV7-6 and J is TRBJ2-1; the D gene is possibly TRBD2 (6 bases). This CDR3 is built from 15 residues. Trimming removed 6 bases from V and 2 bases from J, with 14 bases in between. CDR1 is SGHVS, CDR2 FNYEAQ, per germline. The CDR3 sequence: CASSPLSGPYNEQFF. The CDR3 nucleotides are TGTGCCAGCAGTCCCCTTAGCGGACCCTACAATGAGCAGTTCTTC.